This passage covers 32 T cell receptor beta chains from one sample sequenced in a study of vaccination and CD4 T cells after COVID-19. Treatment noted: roughly 11-day PBMC culture with coronavirus spike peptide pools or control peptides (ViraFEST assay). Oncomine TCR Beta short-read sequencing was applied to DNA from cultured CD4+ T cells. TCRdb called the PCR reads again in MiXCR, with one record for every CDR3 protein. The sample consists of approximately 20,000 distinct CDR3 sequences, around 50% of them appearing once. Antigens of these TCRs are unknown. Sequenced input: CD4+ T cells from blood, cultured in vitro. All receptors derive from a human donor who had recovered from COVID-19.

This clonotype was seen a few times. This rearrangement joins TRBV6-5 to TRBJ1-5; weak D call: TRBD1 (5 bases). V lost 4 bases and J 2 bases, leaving 9 bases between the germline ends. Germline CDR1 MNHEY, CDR2 SVGAGI. The CDR3 has 14 residues. The DNA for the CDR3 is TGTGCCAGCAGTTCAGGGAGGGGCAATCAGCCCCAGCATTTT. It codes for CASSSGRGNQPQHF.

J is TRBJ2-3 and V is TRBV24-1; tentative D call: TRBD2 (5 bases). The CDR3 spans 17 residues. Germline V gene sequence: CDR1 KGHDR, CDR2 SFDVKD. Trimming cost V 1 base and J 0 bases, with 13 bases left between them. The CDR3 loop is CATSDLRASHSTDTQYF. Written as DNA, the CDR3 is TGTGCCACCAGTGATTTAAGGGCTAGCCACAGCACAGATACGCAGTATTTT.

The gene calls are TRBV9 and TRBJ1-2; possibly TRBD1 for D (6 bases). Trimming shortened V by 4 bases and J by 5 bases, and 15 bases separated the two germline ends. CDR3 size: 14 residues. Per germline, CDR1 SGDLS and CDR2 YYNGEE. For the CDR3, the DNA is TGTGCCAGCAGCCCGATGGGGGGGGCATATGGCTACACCTTC. Translation gives CASSPMGGAYGYTF.

The chain joins TRBV20-1 to TRBJ2-7; perhaps TRBD1 as D (5 bases). CDR3 length equals 11 residues. V lost 6 bases and J lost 4, with 10 bases in between. Germline CDR1 reads DFQATT; CDR2 reads SNEGSKA (reference sequence). The CDR3 DNA reads as TGCAGTGCCCTGGACACTTACGAGCAGTACTTC. Translation: CSALDTYEQYF.

This chain joins TRBV2 and TRBJ1-2; D not resolved. From germline, CDR1 is SNHLY and CDR2 FYNNEI. Trimming took off 7 bases at V and 0 bases at J, with 18 bases between the two ends. This CDR3 is built from 16 residues. The CDR3 DNA reads TGTGCCAGCACCCCCGGCCCAGCGAGAGCTAACTATGGCTACACCTTC. It translates to CASTPGPARANYGYTF.

The J gene is TRBJ1-2, the V gene TRBV24-1; 9 nucleotides line up with TRBD1. After removal of 5 bases from V and 6 bases from J, the junction contained 6 bases not matched to a gene. The CDR3 is made up of 14 amino acids. Germline values: CDR1 KGHDR, CDR2 SFDVKD. Written as DNA, the CDR3 is TGTGCCACCAGTGGGGGACAGGGATTTCATGGCTACACCTTC. The encoded protein is CATSGGQGFHGYTF.

Comments on this clonotype: One end of the junction is discordant with germline, which a read error may explain. The V call is TRBV7-7, the J call TRBJ2-3; D unresolved. This CDR3 is built from 13 residues. Germline values: CDR1 SSHAT, CDR2 FNYEAQ (reference sequence). The CDR3 here is CASSPLPADTQYF. CDR3 nucleotide sequence: TGTGCTAGCAGCCCGCTACCGGCAGATACGCAGTATTTT.

Relative to its sample, this clonotype is large. The genes are TRBV7-9 and TRBJ2-3, with D perhaps being TRBD1 or TRBD2 (5 bases each). Germline-derived CDR1 and CDR2 are SEHNR and FQNEAQ (reference sequence). V was shortened by 1 base and J by 15 bases, with 14 bases between the two germline ends. CDR3 length: 12 residues. CDR3: CASSLGDHLKYF. CDR3 nucleotide sequence: TGTGCCAGCAGCTTAGGGGACCACCTAAAATATTTT.

This clonotype was seen a few times. This sequence joins TRBV19 and TRBJ2-2, with D possibly TRBD2 on 7 matching bases. This CDR3 is 17 amino acids long. Per the germline V gene, CDR1 is LNHDA and CDR2 is SQIVND (reference sequence). Trimming cost V 4 bases and J 7 bases, with 22 bases left between them. The CDR3 bases are TGTGCCAGTAGTAGCCCCCCGTTTGGGGGGGCAATCGGGGAGCTGTTTTTT. Its translation is CASSSPPFGGAIGELFF.

This clonotype was detected a few times. The V gene is TRBV2, the J gene TRBJ2-7, with a tentative D call TRBD1 (6 bases). Germline loops: CDR1 SNHLY, CDR2 FYNNEI. Trimming removed 6 bases from V and 4 bases from J, with 13 bases in between. CDR3 size: 13 residues. CDR3: CASRYRAMYEQYF. CDR3 nucleotides: TGTGCCAGCAGGTACAGGGCGATGTACGAGCAGTACTTC.

Only a few counts were recorded for this clonotype. The rearrangement uses TRBV11-3 and TRBJ2-1; no firm D call. CDR3 length equals 13 residues. Trimming stripped 1 base from V and 2 bases from J, with 3 bases between. Germline V gene lookup returns CDR1 SGHNT and CDR2 YENEEA. The CDR3 protein is CASSLGPYNEQFF. DNA for the CDR3: TGTGCCAGCAGCTTAGGCCCCTACAATGAGCAGTTCTTC.

The V and J genes are TRBV28 and TRBJ1-2; D remains ambiguous. CDR1 is MDHEN, CDR2 SYDVKM, per germline. CDR3 length: 13 amino acids. With 5 bases removed from V and 5 bases from J, the gap between germline ends came to 12 bases. DNA of the CDR3: TGTGCCAGCAGTCCCACGTCTTATTATGGCTACACCTTC. This codes for CASSPTSYYGYTF.

This clonotype has more than one count but fewer than ten. The chain joins TRBV27 to TRBJ1-6; 8 bases align to TRBD1. Germline trimming cut 7 bases from V and 10 bases from J; bases unmatched to any gene: 9. The CDR3 loop spans 14 amino acids. In germline, CDR1 is MNHEY, CDR2 SMNVEV (reference sequence). CDR3 in amino acids: CASTWTGRESPLHF. The CDR3 nucleotides are TGTGCCAGCACTTGGACAGGGAGGGAATCACCCCTCCACTTT.

The gene calls are TRBV20-1 and TRBJ2-1; 9 bases fit TRBD2. V lost 3 bases and J lost 0; bases outside the gene matches: 3. Germline values: CDR1 DFQATT, CDR2 SNEGSKA (reference sequence). This CDR3 comprises 15 residues. Here the CDR3 DNA reads TGCAGTGCTAGGGTTAGCGGGAGCTCCTACAATGAGCAGTTCTTC. This encodes CSARVSGSSYNEQFF.

V usage is TRBV6-1 and J usage is TRBJ1-6; maybe TRBD1 (6 bases). CDR1 MNHNS and CDR2 SASEGT come from the germline V gene. The germline V and J ends were trimmed by 1 base and 7 bases, with 14 bases remaining between them. The CDR3 runs to 16 residues. The DNA for the CDR3 is TGTGCCAGCAGTGAAGGGAAGGGGGGGCGGAATTCACCCCTCCACTTT. Its translation: CASSEGKGGRNSPLHF.

The rearrangement joins TRBV25-1 to TRBJ2-1; 11 bases match TRBD2. Germline assignment: CDR1 MGHDK and CDR2 SYGVNS. J lost 9 bases, V lost 7 bases, and 5 bases had no gene match. The CDR3 covers 13 residues. The CDR3 bases are TGTGCCAGCAAACTAGCGGGAGTCGGTGAGCAGTTCTTC. Translation gives CASKLAGVGEQFF.

J is TRBJ1-4 and V is TRBV7-8, with 8 bases lining up with TRBD1. V shed 0 bases and J 5 bases; nucleotides not matched to a gene: 2. The CDR3 extends over 15 amino acids. Germline V gives CDR1 SGHVS, CDR2 FQNEAQ. The CDR3 loop is CASSLARGQNEKLFF. In DNA form, the CDR3 reads TGTGCCAGCAGCTTAGCCAGGGGGCAGAATGAAAAACTGTTTTTT.

Of note for this clonotype: A junction end diverges from the germline sequence, so it may reflect a read error. This chain uses TRBV7-9 with TRBJ2-7, with TRBD1 matching 8 bases. This CDR3 is 15 amino acids long. Germline V gene sequence: CDR1 SEHNR, CDR2 FQNEAQ (reference sequence). The CDR3 sequence is CASSPGTGLTYEQYF. The CDR3 coding sequence is TGCGCCAGCAGCCCGGGGACAGGTTTGACCTACGAGCAGTACTTC.

The sample holds a few counts of this clonotype. The chain employs TRBV7-7 and TRBJ1-2; D gene uncertain. Trimming removed 4 bases from V and 5 bases from J, with 11 bases in between. The CDR3 sequence is 13 residues long. In germline, CDR1 is SSHAT, CDR2 FNYEAQ (reference sequence). The CDR3 loop is CASSSLNGYGYTF. The CDR3 region has the DNA TGTGCCAGCAGCTCCCTAAACGGATATGGCTACACCTTC.

This sequence joins TRBV7-2 and TRBJ2-3, with 12 nucleotides matching TRBD1. Germline V CDR1 and CDR2: SGHTA, FQGNSA. The CDR3 length is 18 residues. J was trimmed by 5 bases and V by 3 bases; bases with no gene match: 12. DNA of the CDR3: TGTGCCAGCAGCTTTGGGGGAGGGACAGGGGGCACGAGAGATACGCAGTATTTT. Its protein is CASSFGGGTGGTRDTQYF.

The V gene is TRBV15, the J gene TRBJ2-1; no reliable D call. CDR3 length: 15 amino acids. Trimming left V 2 bases short and J 8 bases short, with 16 bases between. The V gene's germline CDR1 is LNHNV and CDR2 YYDKDF (reference sequence). For the CDR3, the DNA is TGTGCCACCAGCAGACCTTTTTTCAGAGGCTATGAGCAGTTCTTC. This encodes CATSRPFFRGYEQFF. The whole variable domain, filled in from reference TRBV15 and TRBJ2-1, reads DAMVIQNPRYQVTQFGKPVTLSCSQTLNHNVMYWYQQKSSQAPKLLFHYYDKDFNNEADTPDNFQSRRPNTSFCFLDIRSPGLGDTAMYLCATSRPFFRGYEQFFGPGTRLTVL.

The chain uses TRBV7-6 and TRBJ1-4; D is uncertain. Germline V gene data show CDR1 as SGHVS and CDR2 as FNYEAQ. This CDR3 contains 16 residues. The ends were cut back, 6 bases at V and 4 bases at J, with 18 bases in the middle. CDR3 sequence: CASSSSGWVHNEKLFF. CDR3 coding DNA: TGTGCCAGCAGTTCTAGCGGCTGGGTGCATAATGAAAAACTGTTTTTT.

This clonotype was seen only a few times. V and J are TRBV24-1 and TRBJ2-1; 8 bases are shared with TRBD2. The tail of the sequence fits TRBJ2-7 better, so the J call may be wrong. Germline loops: CDR1 KGHDR, CDR2 SFDVKD. CDR3 length: 15 residues. Here the CDR3 DNA reads TGTGCCACCAGTGATCGTGGACTAGCAGGTAACGAGCAGTACTTC. This codes for CATSDRGLAGNEQYF.

This clonotype showed up just a few times. The chain employs TRBV20-1 and TRBJ1-5; D is unresolved. Germline V CDR1 and CDR2: DFQATT, SNEGSKA (reference sequence). The CDR3 contains 13 residues. The germline V and J ends were trimmed by 5 bases and 4 bases, with 12 bases remaining between them. This CDR3 is CSAFKNLNQPQHF. The CDR3 coding sequence is TGCAGTGCTTTTAAGAACTTAAATCAGCCCCAGCATTTT.

V usage is TRBV7-6 and J usage is TRBJ2-7; 9 nucleotides line up with TRBD2. This CDR3 is 15 amino acids long. Germline V gene data show CDR1 as SGHVS and CDR2 as FNYEAQ. V trimming: 4 bases; J trimming: 1 base; junction bases outside the gene matches: 5. CDR3 coding DNA: TGTGCCAGCAGCTCCCAGACTAGCGGTTCCTACGAGCAGTACTTC. Its protein is CASSSQTSGSYEQYF.

This clonotype was observed a single time. The chain has TRBV12-3 or TRBV12-4 and TRBJ1-5, with a tentative D call TRBD1 (6 bases). Trimming shortened V by 5 bases and J by 0 bases, and 17 bases separated the two germline ends. The CDR3 covers 17 residues. In nucleotides, the CDR3 is TGTGCCAGCAGTGAGGGCAGGGGTCTGTATAGCAATCAGCCCCAGCATTTT. It translates to CASSEGRGLYSNQPQHF.

The rearrangement uses TRBV27 and TRBJ1-2; TRBD1 matches at 7 bases. There are 15 residues in the CDR3. Germline V gene sequence: CDR1 MNHEY, CDR2 SMNVEV (reference sequence). V trimming: 5 bases; J trimming: 8 bases; junction bases outside the gene matches: 14. This CDR3 is CASSRTSGGHRGYTF. CDR3 sequence (DNA): TGTGCCAGCAGTCGAACGTCAGGGGGTCATCGAGGCTACACCTTC.

The chain is built from TRBV5-6 and TRBJ1-2; D is undetermined. Deletions cut 0 bases from V and 7 bases from J, with 13 bases between. CDR3 length: 14 residues. Germline V gene lookup returns CDR1 SGHDT and CDR2 YYEEEE. The CDR3 sequence: CASSLVGIEGGYTF. The CDR3 DNA follows: TGTGCCAGCAGCTTGGTGGGGATCGAGGGTGGCTACACCTTC.

This chain uses TRBV7-2 with TRBJ2-3; D gene unclear. Per the germline V gene, CDR1 is SGHTA and CDR2 is FQGNSA. Trimming shortened V by 0 bases and J by 2 bases, and 9 bases separated the two germline ends. The CDR3 contains 15 residues. The CDR3 DNA is TGTGCCAGCAGCTTAGCGCTGGGGTACACAGATACGCAGTATTTT. Protein product: CASSLALGYTDTQYF.

The J gene is TRBJ1-6, the V gene TRBV20-1; TRBD1 agrees at 9 bases. Germline CDR1 and CDR2: DFQATT and SNEGSKA (reference sequence). The V gene end was trimmed by 3 bases and the J gene end by 14 bases; junction bases not matched to a gene: 17. The CDR3 consists of 16 residues. DNA for the CDR3: TGCAGTGCTAGGAGTTTGATGGGACAGGGTGTTTTATCCCTCCACTTT. Its protein product is CSARSLMGQGVLSLHF.

V and J are TRBV9 and TRBJ2-1, with TRBD2 identical over 10 bases. Germline-derived CDR1 and CDR2 are SGDLS and YYNGEE. This CDR3 is built from 14 residues. V shed 4 bases and J 10 bases; nucleotides not matched to a gene: 8. The CDR3 coding sequence is TGTGCCAGCAGCAGGGGAGGGACTAGCGTAGAGCAGTTCTTC. As protein: CASSRGGTSVEQFF.

This clonotype was seen a handful of times. This sequence joins TRBV12-3 or TRBV12-4 and TRBJ1-5; D is uncertain. Deletions cut 8 bases from V and 6 bases from J, with 17 bases between. This CDR3 is built from 14 residues. CDR3 residues: CASSLDGSGQPQHF. CDR3 bases: TGTGCCAGCTCCTTAGACGGATCGGGTCAGCCCCAGCATTTT.